The 14 T cell receptor beta chains below come from one sample, sequenced in a study of control samples from healthy donors and cancer patients. Method: immunoSEQ multiplex PCR; TCRdb's copy keeps in-frame clones and lacks some. Of 75,000 to 90,000 clones listed, about 89% are singletons. The sequenced material came from PBMCs. The receptors shown here come from a woman aged 45-59 years with colorectal cancer.

This chain joins TRBV19 and TRBJ2-2; 9 positions agree with TRBD2. With V trimmed by 4 bases and J by 0 bases, 9 bases remained unmatched. The CDR3 is 18 residues long. The germline gives CDR1 LNHDA, CDR2 SQIVND (reference sequence). The CDR3 region is CASSRGGVAGANTGELFF. The CDR3 DNA sequence: TGTGCCAGTAGTAGGGGAGGGGTAGCGGGGGCGAACACCGGGGAGCTGTTTTTT. Supplemented by reference TRBV19 and TRBJ2-2, the full variable domain reads DGGITQSPKYLFRKEGQNVTLSCEQNLNHDAMYWYRQDPGQGLRLIYYSQIVNDFQKGDIAEGYSVSREKKESFPLTVTSAQKNPTAFYLCASSRGGVAGANTGELFFGEGSRLTVL.

The chain links TRBV24-1 to TRBJ2-1; TRBD1 matches at 10 bases. Germline V lookup: CDR1 KGHDR, CDR2 SFDVKD. Losses at the gene ends were 7 bases for V and 5 bases for J; bases not matched to a gene: 4. CDR3 length: 14 amino acids. The CDR3 protein is CATRGQGNDNEQFF. CDR3 DNA: TGTGCCACCAGGGGACAGGGGAACGACAATGAGCAGTTCTTC.

The rearrangement links TRBV7-2 to TRBJ2-5; possibly TRBD2 for D (5 bases). Between the trimmed V and J ends, which lost 2 bases and 2 bases, there was a span of 9 bases. The CDR3 runs 14 residues. The germline CDR1 and CDR2 sequences are SGHTA and FQGNSA. CDR3 coding DNA: TGTGCCAGCAGCTTAACTAGGACTCAAGAGACCCAGTACTTC. It is translated as CASSLTRTQETQYF.

CDR3 sequence (DNA): TGTGCCAGCAGGGAGGGACCGTATGGCTACACCTTC. Protein: CASREGPYGYTF. This chain links TRBV2 with TRBJ1-2, with D possibly being TRBD1 (5 bases). Trimming took 6 bases from V and 5 from J, leaving 10 bases between them. CDR3 length: 12 amino acids. Germline lookup yields CDR1 SNHLY and CDR2 FYNNEI.

Concerning this clone itself: Within the sample, other DNA sequences also encode this same CDR3. V usage is TRBV5-1 and J usage is TRBJ1-1; 7 bases map to TRBD1. The length of the CDR3 is 14 residues. Germline-derived CDR1 and CDR2 are SGHRS and YFSETQ. J gave up 1 base and V 0 bases, and 0 bases lay outside the gene matches. The CDR3 region is CASSLGTGNTEAFF. The CDR3 DNA reads as TGCGCCAGCAGCTTGGGGACAGGGAACACTGAAGCTTTCTTT.

The chain carries TRBV7-9 and TRBJ1-2; a possible D gene is TRBD1 (5 bases). The CDR3 extends over 15 amino acids. Trimming cost V 1 base and J 4 bases, with 13 bases left between them. CDR1 SEHNR and CDR2 FQNEAQ come from the germline V gene (reference sequence). The CDR3 protein is CASSLDRDASYGYTF. The DNA of the CDR3 is TGTGCCAGCAGCTTAGACCGGGACGCATCCTATGGCTACACCTTC.

The CDR3 DNA sequence: TGTGCCAGCAGCGGGTCTACTAGCACAGATACGCAGTATTTT. It encodes CASSGSTSTDTQYF. This chain joins TRBV6-2 or TRBV6-3 and TRBJ2-3, with D unclear. Germline V gene sequence: CDR1 MNHEY, CDR2 SVGEGT. The CDR3 runs to 14 residues. V dropped 6 bases and J dropped 0 bases, with 10 bases sitting between them.

This chain connects TRBV7-3 to TRBJ2-2, with TRBD2 matching 7 bases. Germline values: CDR1 SGHTA, CDR2 FQGTGA. The ends lost 8 bases at V and 5 bases at J; junction bases unmatched: 5. The CDR3 consists of 13 residues. The CDR3 DNA sequence: TGTGCCAGCGGGGAGGGTCGGACCGGGGAGCTGTTTTTT. Its protein is CASGEGRTGELFF.

The V gene is TRBV3-1 (or the pseudogene TRBV3-2), the J gene TRBJ2-5; 8 bases align to TRBD2. This CDR3 contains 14 residues. Germline trimming cut 2 bases from V and 5 bases from J; bases unmatched to any gene: 4. CDR1 and CDR2 (germline): LGHDT, YNNKEL (reference sequence). The CDR3 sequence: CASSQRGGDETQYF. Here the CDR3 DNA reads TGTGCCAGCAGCCAACGGGGGGGCGACGAGACCCAGTACTTC.

The chain couples TRBV10-1 to TRBJ1-5; TRBD1 matches 7 bases. With V trimmed by 7 bases and J by 0 bases, 9 bases remained unmatched. The CDR3 is made up of 16 amino acids. Germline V gives CDR1 WNHNN, CDR2 SYGVQD (reference sequence). The CDR3 region is CASTRGAANSNQPQHF. The CDR3 DNA reads TGCGCCAGCACCAGGGGGGCGGCTAATAGCAATCAGCCCCAGCATTTT.

V is TRBV7-2 and J is TRBJ1-4; the D is unclear. Trimming pared 5 bases from V and 5 bases from J, leaving 21 bases between. The germline gives CDR1 SGHTA, CDR2 FQGNSA. The CDR3 spans 17 residues. CDR3 bases: TGTGCCAGCAGCCCCGGACTTCTGTATAGTGAAAATGAAAAACTGTTTTTT. This gives the protein CASSPGLLYSENEKLFF.

The chain combines TRBV18 with TRBJ1-2, with D perhaps matching TRBD1 (5 bases). CDR3 length: 17 amino acids. Trimming pared 3 bases from V and 4 bases from J, leaving 21 bases between. CDR1 and CDR2 (germline): KGHSH, LQKENI. The CDR3 loop reads CASSPIRPGTGGYGYTF. CDR3 in DNA: TGTGCCAGCTCACCGATTCGGCCAGGGACGGGGGGCTATGGCTACACCTTC.

J is TRBJ1-6 and V is TRBV4-3, with a weak D call TRBD1 (5 bases). Germline assignment: CDR1 LGHNA and CDR2 YSLEER. V gave up 0 bases and J gave up 10 bases, with 13 bases separating them. The CDR3 spans 15 residues. The CDR3 region has the DNA TGCGCCAGCAGCCAAGAGGCCAGGGTAGCATCACCCCTCCACTTT. Residues: CASSQEARVASPLHF.

The V gene is TRBV7-2, the J gene TRBJ2-7; TRBD2 agrees at 7 bases. The CDR3 runs 14 residues. V dropped 1 base and J dropped 3; count of bases not matched to a gene: 3. Germline assignment: CDR1 SGHTA and CDR2 FQGNSA. The CDR3 DNA is TGTGCCAGCAGCTTAGTCGGGGGGAGCTACGAGCAGTACGTC. Encoded protein: CASSLVGGSYEQYV.